Listed below are T cell receptor beta chains from one sample, sequenced in a study of regulatory T cells in long-lasting Graves disease. TCRdb re-called the multiplex PCR reads with MiXCR, one entry per CDR3 protein. The data hold a few hundred thousand distinct CDR3 sequences, with approximately 25% observed a single time. Sample: peripheral blood mononuclear cells (PBMCs), taken when the disease was refractory, from a patient treated with antithyroid drugs. These receptors were obtained from a woman aged 40 to 50 with Graves disease. The CDR3 runs from the conserved cysteine through the conserved F or W. The D gene is left open where the match is weak. Clone size is shown for a subset of rows, as once, few, many or a class of expanded clone.

d_gene: TRBD1; abundance: many; j_gene: TRBJ2-7; v_gene: TRBV11-2; CDR3aa: CASSWSGQGYEQYF; CDR3nt: TGTGCCAGCAGCTGGTCGGGACAGGGATACGAGCAGTACTTC
d_gene: NA; abundance: many; j_gene: TRBJ1-1; v_gene: TRBV9; CDR3aa: CASSRRGRTEAFF; CDR3nt: TGTGCCAGCAGTCGAAGGGGTAGGACTGAAGCTTTCTTT
d_gene: TRBD1; abundance: few; j_gene: TRBJ2-2; v_gene: TRBV5-1; CDR3aa: CASSAGQGASGELFF; CDR3nt: TGCGCCAGCAGCGCGGGACAGGGGGCGTCCGGGGAGCTGTTTTTT
d_gene: TRBD2; abundance: many; j_gene: TRBJ2-1; v_gene: TRBV28; CDR3aa: CASRMIAGEYYNEQFF; CDR3nt: TGTGCCAGCAGGATGATAGCGGGAGAGTACTACAATGAGCAGTTCTTC
d_gene: TRBD2; abundance: many; j_gene: TRBJ2-5; v_gene: TRBV2; CDR3aa: CASSPREGETQYF; CDR3nt: TGTGCCAGCAGCCCACGGGAGGGGGAGACCCAGTACTTC
d_gene: TRBD2; abundance: once; j_gene: TRBJ2-2; v_gene: TRBV6-9; CDR3aa: CASSFLRLAGYTGELFF; CDR3nt: TGTGCCAGCAGTTTCCTGAGACTAGCGGGCTACACCGGGGAGCTGTTTTTT
d_gene: NA; abundance: many; j_gene: TRBJ1-4; v_gene: TRBV28; CDR3aa: CASTEGLEEKLFF; CDR3nt: TGTGCCAGCACGGAGGGTTTGGAAGAAAAACTGTTTTTT
d_gene: TRBD2; abundance: NA; j_gene: TRBJ2-7; v_gene: TRBV7-6; CDR3aa: CASSRGTSGRSSYEQYF; CDR3nt: TGTGCCAGCAGCCGCGGGACTAGCGGGAGGTCCTCCTACGAGCAGTACTTC
d_gene: TRBD2; abundance: few; j_gene: TRBJ2-2; v_gene: TRBV28; CDR3aa: CASSFYPGLAAANTGELFF; CDR3nt: TGTGCCAGCAGTTTTTATCCGGGACTAGCGGCCGCGAACACCGGGGAGCTGTTTTTT
d_gene: NA; abundance: many; j_gene: TRBJ2-7; v_gene: TRBV28; CDR3aa: CASSFGSRTYYEQYF; CDR3nt: TGTGCCAGCAGTTTCGGGAGTCGGACTTACTACGAGCAGTACTTC
d_gene: NA; abundance: many; j_gene: TRBJ1-4; v_gene: TRBV12-3/TRBV12-4; CDR3aa: CASSPGAPNEKLFF; CDR3nt: TGTGCCAGCAGCCCCGGGGCCCCAAATGAAAAACTGTTTTTT
d_gene: TRBD2; abundance: NA; j_gene: TRBJ2-1; v_gene: TRBV20-1; CDR3aa: CSVGLAHNEQFF; CDR3nt: TGCAGTGTGGGACTAGCGCACAATGAGCAGTTCTTC
d_gene: NA; abundance: NA; j_gene: TRBJ2-5; v_gene: TRBV7-2; CDR3aa: CASINRVIFRETQYF; CDR3nt: TGTGCCAGCATTAACAGAGTAATCTTCCGAGAGACCCAGTACTTC
d_gene: TRBD2; abundance: NA; j_gene: TRBJ2-4; v_gene: TRBV11-2; CDR3aa: CASSFQGTSGALAKNVQYF; CDR3nt: TGTGCCAGCAGCTTCCAAGGGACTAGCGGGGCCCTAGCCAAAAACGTTCAGTACTTC
d_gene: NA; abundance: NA; j_gene: TRBJ2-5; v_gene: TRBV7-2; CDR3aa: CASSLGRGRGLQETQYF; CDR3nt: TGTGCCAGCAGCTTAGGACGGGGTAGGGGTCTTCAAGAGACCCAGTACTTC
d_gene: NA; abundance: NA; j_gene: TRBJ1-2; v_gene: TRBV19; CDR3aa: CASHTQGWNYGYTF; CDR3nt: TGTGCCAGCCACACGCAGGGGTGGAACTATGGCTACACCTTC
d_gene: TRBD2; abundance: few; j_gene: TRBJ2-7; v_gene: TRBV9; CDR3aa: CASSVLAGNSHEQYF; CDR3nt: TGTGCCAGCAGCGTACTAGCGGGAAATTCGCACGAGCAGTACTTC
d_gene: NA; abundance: many; j_gene: TRBJ2-6; v_gene: TRBV12-3/TRBV12-4; CDR3aa: CASYSGANVLTF; CDR3nt: TGTGCGTCCTACTCTGGGGCCAACGTCCTGACTTTC
d_gene: TRBD1; abundance: NA; j_gene: TRBJ1-5; v_gene: TRBV6-1; CDR3aa: CASSKRTGGYQPQHF; CDR3nt: TGTGCCAGCAGTAAGAGGACAGGGGGTTATCAGCCCCAGCATTTT
d_gene: NA; abundance: many; j_gene: TRBJ2-7; v_gene: TRBV6-1; CDR3aa: CASSPLDEQYF; CDR3nt: TGTGCCAGCAGTCCCCTCGACGAGCAGTACTTC
d_gene: NA; abundance: few; j_gene: TRBJ1-1; v_gene: TRBV7-3; CDR3aa: CASSSMGDTEAFF; CDR3nt: TGTGCCAGCAGCTCAATGGGGGACACTGAAGCTTTCTTT
d_gene: NA; abundance: few; j_gene: TRBJ2-5; v_gene: TRBV5-1; CDR3aa: CASSLSPGAYQETQYF; CDR3nt: TGCGCCAGCAGCTTGTCGCCGGGGGCGTACCAAGAGACCCAGTACTTC
d_gene: NA; abundance: many; j_gene: TRBJ1-5; v_gene: TRBV12-3/TRBV12-4; CDR3aa: CASSPVSNQPQHF; CDR3nt: TGTGCCAGCAGTCCAGTGAGCAATCAGCCCCAGCATTTT